This T cell receptor (beta chain) originates from a study of T cell repertoires in cytomegalovirus infection (dated 2019 in TCRdb). Study-wide context: Donor HLA type was relevant to the analysis, as public TCR beta signatures indicated carriage of CMV infection together with the matching HLA type.

The germline V and J ends show losses of 4 bases and 9 bases respectively, and no gene match explains 15 bases of the junction. From the cysteine up to the phenylalanine, the CDR3 has a length of 16 residues. Kept here is only the CDR3 DNA, which spans 48 bases and is read in frame from base 1. CDR1 SGHRS and CDR2 YFSETQ were looked up in the germline V gene. The sequencing machine was an Illumina HiSeq 1500. TCRdb cleaned the public reads at Q25 with fastp, built clones with MiXCR and kept in-frame beta chains. Every CDR3 protein is listed once, alongside the most common genes and DNA of its rows. The sample data list around 530,000 distinct CDR3 sequences, and roughly 29% of these were observed just once. The leading ten clones occupy approximately 13% of the sample. Comments on this clonotype: The antigen it binds to is not known. No much larger clone exists at a distance of one base, and base qualities are not known.

Points the paper makes about the study in general: In the ex vivo response, HLA-C-restricted CMV-specific TCR beta clonotypes were dominant, and in two of eight donors the single most frequent clonotype came from this HLA-C-restricted group. Cumulative frequency of public TCR beta family members discriminated carriers of CMV infection plus the relevant HLA type in this cohort and an independent 352-donor cohort.

The sequence came from a human donor in good health (CMV status not recorded). Some clones in this sample may be carry-over from other donors' samples. The specimen sequenced was PBMCs. The chain couples TRBV5-1 to TRBJ2-2, with 7 central nucleotides matching TRBD1. The DNA sequence is TGCGCCAGCAGCATCCGGGACAGTAGCTACTACCGGGAGCTGTTTTTT. The encoded protein is CASSIRDSSYYRELFF.